The rows below give T cell receptor beta chains drawn from one sample of a study of blood T cell repertoires in COVID-19. TCRdb's table, derived via immunoSEQ multiplex PCR, lists solely in-frame clones and lacks some. The sample consists of some 240,000 clones, about 85% of them appearing once. Sequenced: peripheral blood. The receptors here all came from a man between 60 and 75 years old who had recovered from COVID-19. Each CDR3 is given with its conserved first and last residue. The D gene is left open where the match is weak. Rows may omit the clone size; those that give it use once, few, many or a size class.

NA	NA	TRBJ1-2	TRBV20-1	CSASSRVLNGYTF	TGCAGTGCTAGTTCCAGGGTCCTTAATGGCTACACCTTC
NA	NA	TRBJ2-5	TRBV7-9	CASSSGHQSLSVGTQYF	TGTGCCAGCAGCTCGGGACACCAGTCCTTAAGTGTTGGGACCCAGTACTTC
NA	NA	TRBJ2-3	TRBV9	CASSGRLGRTDTQYF	TGTGCCAGCAGCGGGCGACTAGGGCGCACAGATACGCAGTATTTT
NA	TRBD1	TRBJ2-1	TRBV24-1	CATSEGIRGEQFF	TGTGCCACCAGTGAGGGAATCAGGGGGGAGCAGTTCTTC
NA	TRBD1	TRBJ2-3	TRBV5-1	CASSSRPGQRTTDTQYF	TGCGCCAGCAGCTCACGACCGGGACAGAGAACCACAGATACGCAGTATTTT
NA	NA	TRBJ1-1	TRBV9	CASSVIKNTEAFF	TGTGCCAGCAGCGTAATAAAGAACACTGAAGCTTTCTTT
once	NA	TRBJ1-1	TRBV6-1	CASSEARGMNTEAFF	TGTGCCAGCAGTGAAGCGCGCGGGATGAACACTGAAGCTTTCTTT
NA	TRBD1	TRBJ1-1	TRBV10-3	CAISATGTSNTEAFF	TGTGCCATCAGTGCGACAGGGACCTCGAACACTGAAGCTTTCTTT
NA	NA	TRBJ2-3	TRBV30	CATSGLDTQYF	TGTGCCACGTCCGGGTTGGATACGCAGTATTTT
NA	NA	TRBJ1-3	TRBV5-1	CASSLSPDSSGNTIYF	TGCGCCAGCAGCTTGTCGCCGGACAGCTCTGGAAACACCATATATTTT
NA	TRBD2	TRBJ2-1	TRBV6-5	CASGNGGEQFF	TGTGCCAGCGGGAACGGGGGGGAGCAGTTCTTC
NA	TRBD1	TRBJ2-1	TRBV3-1/TRBV3-2	CASSQADRGHNEQFF	TGTGCCAGCAGCCAGGCCGACAGGGGGCATAATGAGCAGTTCTTC
NA	TRBD1	TRBJ1-5	TRBV7-9	CASSLDRGGQPQHF	TGTGCCAGCAGCTTAGACAGGGGAGGACAGCCCCAGCATTTT
NA	NA	TRBJ2-3	TRBV3-1/TRBV3-2	CASSLDWPGGSTDTQYF	TGTGCCAGCAGCCTAGACTGGCCAGGGGGGAGCACAGATACGCAGTATTTT
NA	NA	TRBJ1-2	TRBV5-1	CASSLAGRPNYGYTF	TGCGCCAGCAGCTTGGCCGGGAGGCCTAACTATGGCTACACCTTC
NA	NA	TRBJ1-2	TRBV6-1	CASSEGDTYGYTF	TGTGCCAGCAGTGAAGGGGACACCTATGGCTACACCTTC
once	NA	TRBJ2-1	TRBV19	CASSLRGLNYNEQFF	TGTGCCAGTAGTCTCCGGGGTCTTAACTACAATGAGCAGTTCTTC
NA	NA	TRBJ2-1	TRBV7-2	CASSLAQGYEQFF	TGTGCCAGCAGCTTAGCGCAGGGGTATGAGCAGTTCTTC
NA	TRBD1	TRBJ2-7	TRBV3-1/TRBV3-2	CASSQNRGGREQYF	TGTGCCAGCAGCCAAAACAGGGGTGGACGTGAGCAGTACTTC
NA	TRBD2	TRBJ2-2	TRBV5-4	CATGTSGGARYTGELFF	TGTGCCACCGGGACTAGCGGGGGGGCCCGGTACACCGGGGAGCTGTTTTTT
NA	NA	TRBJ2-3	TRBV20-1	CSASSYISSTDTQYF	TGCAGTGCTAGTTCGTATATTTCTAGCACAGATACGCAGTATTTT
NA	TRBD1	TRBJ2-4	TRBV5-4	CASSLGGGTGAPGWDIQYF	TGTGCCAGCAGCTTGGGAGGTGGGACAGGGGCCCCAGGGTGGGACATTCAGTACTTC
NA	TRBD1	TRBJ1-6	TRBV7-9	CAIPQGNYNSPLHF	TGTGCCATCCCACAGGGGAACTATAATTCACCCCTCCACTTT
once	NA	TRBJ1-1	TRBV5-1	CASSPGHRNTEAFF	TGCGCCAGCAGTCCGGGACACCGGAACACTGAAGCTTTCTTT
NA	TRBD2	TRBJ2-2	TRBV4-2	CASSQDLSGGAAGELFF	TGTGCCAGCAGCCAAGATCTTAGCGGGGGGGCGGCCGGGGAGCTGTTTTTT
few	NA	TRBJ2-5	TRBV7-9	CASSPGVGTQTQYF	TGTGCCAGCAGCCCCGGGGTTGGCACACAGACCCAGTACTTC
few	TRBD1	TRBJ2-5	TRBV9	CASSADAGTGLGETQYF	TGTGCCAGCAGCGCCGACGCCGGGACAGGGTTGGGAGAGACCCAGTACTTC
few	NA	TRBJ2-3	TRBV20-1	CSASQGQGIGTQYF	TGCAGTGCTAGTCAGGGCCAGGGGATAGGTACGCAGTATTTT
NA	NA	TRBJ2-5	TRBV3-1/TRBV3-2	CASNPHRDSKTQYF	TGTGCCAGCAATCCTCACCGGGACTCGAAGACCCAGTACTTC
NA	NA	TRBJ1-2	TRBV7-9	CASSLVPRRRAESYGYTF	TGTGCCAGCAGCTTAGTCCCGAGGCGCAGGGCTGAGAGCTATGGCTACACCTTC
NA	NA	TRBJ1-6	TRBV19	CASSTGTYSNSPLHF	TGTGCCAGTAGTACCGGGACATATAGTAATTCACCCCTCCACTTT
NA	TRBD2	TRBJ2-1	TRBV6-5	CASSYPREGYNEQFF	TGTGCCAGCAGTTACCCCCGGGAGGGTTACAATGAGCAGTTCTTC
many	NA	TRBJ2-1	TRBV9	CASSPRTGSSYNEQFF	TGTGCCAGCAGCCCCCGGACTGGAAGCTCCTACAATGAGCAGTTCTTC
NA	NA	TRBJ1-2	TRBV6-2/TRBV6-3	CASSYSAQGQGYTF	TGTGCCAGCAGTTACTCCGCTCAGGGCCAAGGCTACACCTTC
NA	NA	TRBJ2-1	TRBV25-1	CASSPPRSDRYNEQFF	TGTGCCAGCAGTCCCCCACGGAGCGACCGCTACAATGAGCAGTTCTTC
NA	TRBD1	TRBJ1-6	TRBV5-5	CASSLEGDRTNSPLHF	TGTGCCAGCAGCTTGGAAGGGGACAGGACCAATTCACCCCTCCACTTT
NA	TRBD2	TRBJ2-1	TRBV9	CASSVMGTSEFDEQFF	TGTGCCAGCAGCGTAATGGGGACTAGCGAATTTGATGAGCAGTTCTTC
NA	TRBD1	TRBJ2-5	TRBV3-1/TRBV3-2	CASSRYWGMDRRQETQYF	TGTGCCAGCAGCCGATACTGGGGAATGGACAGGCGCCAAGAGACCCAGTACTTC
NA	NA	TRBJ1-6	TRBV9	CASSVAAGSSGSPLHF	TGTGCCAGCAGCGTAGCGGCAGGGTCCTCCGGTTCACCCCTCCACTTT
NA	TRBD2	TRBJ2-5	TRBV2	CASSRGLAGVQETQYF	TGTGCCAGCAGTCGGGGACTAGCGGGGGTACAAGAGACCCAGTACTTC
once	NA	TRBJ1-5	TRBV5-5	CASSWGQGNQPQHF	TGTGCCAGCAGCTGGGGGCAGGGGAATCAGCCCCAGCATTTT